This TCR beta chain was sequenced in a study of vaccination and CD4 T cells after COVID-19. Study-level background: Six males and four females, two of them Hispanic, were enrolled as convalescents.

Oncomine TCR Beta short-read sequencing was applied to DNA from cultured CD4+ T cells. TCRdb re-derived calls from the PCR reads in MiXCR, one entry per CDR3 protein. In the table there are around 7,700 distinct CDR3 sequences, around two thirds of which are singletons. Treatment reported: roughly 11-day PBMC culture with coronavirus spike peptide pools or control peptides (ViraFEST assay). The germline V gene encodes CDR1 WSHSY and CDR2 SAAADI. The CDR3 spans 15 residues. Trimming removed 6 bases from V and 0 bases from J, with 13 bases in between. This clonotype occurred a few times. Its antigen remains unknown.

What was sequenced was CD4+ T cells from blood, cultured in vitro. The origin of this receptor is a human donor who had recovered from COVID-19. This chain joins TRBV10-2 and TRBJ2-3, with a possible D match to TRBD1 (6 bases). In DNA, the CDR3 is TGCGCCAGCAGCCTCAGGGGAGTAAGCACAGATACGCAGTATTTT. Translating gives CASSLRGVSTDTQYF.